Described below is a single TCR beta chain sequence and its context. The antigen is not known. The ends were cut back, 3 bases at V and 5 bases at J, with 19 bases in the middle. This CDR3 spans 16 amino acids. Germline CDR1 and CDR2: KGHSH and LQKENI. The data were produced by immunoSEQ multiplex PCR, yet TCRdb's version contains in-frame clones alone and is incomplete. Seen here are about 120,000 clones, roughly 91% observed once, and the top ten hold less than 6%. The entry originates in a study of T cell responses to AZD1222 COVID-19 vaccine. Study-wide points: Recipients of two AZD1222 doses showed rising Spike-specific TCR breadth and depth. White British people made up most donors, females outnumbered males, and clonal diversity was possibly underestimated. Spike-wide coverage was observed for vaccine-associated CD4 TCRs, with dominant responses at 160-218 and 743-854. The number of AZD1222 recipients seropositive at baseline was only five to seven.

The chain joins TRBV18 to TRBJ2-5; perhaps TRBD1 as D (6 bases). The TCR sequence derives from an adult who received the AZD1222 COVID-19 vaccine. The material sequenced was peripheral blood, taken 28 days after the second AZD1222 dose. The CDR3 is CASSPQLGQGIETQYF. CDR3 bases: TGTGCCAGCTCACCTCAGCTTGGTCAGGGGATCGAGACCCAGTACTTC.